The TCR beta chain under discussion was sequenced for a study of blood T cell repertoires in COVID-19. Study summary: The study drew acute and convalescent COVID-19 samples from the United States, Italy and Spain.

In the original workflow: It was from reference gene primer amplification that nucleated cell counts were estimated. Assay used: immunoSEQ multiplex PCR; TCRdb lists only in-frame clones, some missing. D and trimming come from the DNA, and the V and J calls and clone size come from that table. Here the sample spans some 130,000 clones, roughly four fifths being singletons. CDR1 and CDR2 (germline): SGHNT, YYREEE (reference sequence). Trimming removed 2 bases at V and 1 base at J, with 5 bases between. CDR3 length: 13 amino acids. The specimen was PBMCs or T cells enriched from blood (not recorded which). This receptor was obtained from a man younger than 45 who had recovered from COVID-19. The V gene is TRBV5-4, the J gene TRBJ2-3; weak D call: TRBD1 (5 bases). Here the CDR3 reads CASSLGGTDTQYF. CDR3 DNA: TGTGCCAGCAGCTTAGGGGGCACAGATACGCAGTATTTT.